This T cell receptor beta chain is drawn from a study of blood T cell repertoires in COVID-19. Study-level information: The origin of the acute and convalescent COVID-19 samples was the United States, Italy and Spain.

Trimming stripped 0 bases from V and 5 bases from J, with 13 bases between. Germline loops: CDR1 SGHTA, CDR2 FQGNSA. The CDR3 is made up of 15 amino acids. Original analysis: Reference gene primer amplification gave estimated nucleated cell counts. The method was immunoSEQ multiplex PCR; TCRdb's version includes in-frame clones alone and lacks a portion of them. V, J and clone size are those of that table, while D and trimming were read from the DNA. The sample carries about 100,000 clones, over 75% recorded once. Sequenced input: peripheral blood. This TCR was sampled from a young man in a cohort sampled during active COVID-19. The genes are TRBV7-2 and TRBJ2-5; maybe TRBD2 (7 bases). In DNA, the CDR3 is TGTGCCAGCAGCTTAGCGGGGGGGCCAGGTGAGACCCAGTACTTC. Protein sequence: CASSLAGGPGETQYF.